This T cell receptor beta chain was captured in a study of cytomegalovirus exposure and HLA in healthy donors. The germline V gene encodes CDR1 SGHTA and CDR2 FQGNSA. After removal of 5 bases from V and 8 bases from J, the junction contained 5 bases not matched to a gene. This CDR3 has 12 amino acids. PCR was performed using 60 Vbeta and 13 Jbeta primers. Method: immunoSEQ multiplex PCR; TCRdb's copy keeps in-frame clones and lacks some. The sample lists 90,000 to 150,000 clones, around 60% occurring once. Notes on the study in general: A classifier reportedly called cytomegalovirus status with high sensitivity and specificity.

Remarks on this clone: Its antigen is still unknown.

The TCR was taken from a middle-aged man in good health and CMV-seropositive. The J gene is TRBJ1-2, the V gene TRBV7-2; TRBD1 matches 7 bases. Sequencing was carried out using PBMCs. The CDR3 DNA sequence: TGTGCCAGCAGCGAGGGGGCGGGGGGCTACACCTTC. Protein: CASSEGAGGYTF.